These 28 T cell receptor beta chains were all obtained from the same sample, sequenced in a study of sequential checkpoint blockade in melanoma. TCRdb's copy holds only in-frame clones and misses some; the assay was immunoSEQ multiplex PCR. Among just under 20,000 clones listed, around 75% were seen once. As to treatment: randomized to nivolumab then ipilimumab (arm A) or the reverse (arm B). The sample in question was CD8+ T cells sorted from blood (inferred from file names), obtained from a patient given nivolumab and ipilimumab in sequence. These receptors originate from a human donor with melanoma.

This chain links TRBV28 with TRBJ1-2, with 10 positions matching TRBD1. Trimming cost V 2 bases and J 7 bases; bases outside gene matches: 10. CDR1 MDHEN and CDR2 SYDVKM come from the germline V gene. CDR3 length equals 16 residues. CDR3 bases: TGTGCCAGCAGTTTAACCCCGACAGGGGGCTTGCTTGGCTACACCTTC. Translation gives CASSLTPTGGLLGYTF.

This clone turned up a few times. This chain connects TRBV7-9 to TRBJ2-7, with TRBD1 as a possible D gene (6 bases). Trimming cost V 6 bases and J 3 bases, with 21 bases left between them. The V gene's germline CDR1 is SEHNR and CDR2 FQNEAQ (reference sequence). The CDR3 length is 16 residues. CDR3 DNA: TGTGCCAGCAGTTCAGAGGCCAGGGGATTCATCTACGAGCAGTACTTC. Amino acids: CASSSEARGFIYEQYF.

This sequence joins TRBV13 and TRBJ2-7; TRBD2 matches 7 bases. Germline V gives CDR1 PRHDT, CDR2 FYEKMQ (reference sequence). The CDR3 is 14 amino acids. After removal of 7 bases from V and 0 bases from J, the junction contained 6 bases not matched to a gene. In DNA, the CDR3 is TGTGCCAGCACCGCAGCGGGGAGCTCCTACGAGCAGTACTTC. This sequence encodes CASTAAGSSYEQYF.

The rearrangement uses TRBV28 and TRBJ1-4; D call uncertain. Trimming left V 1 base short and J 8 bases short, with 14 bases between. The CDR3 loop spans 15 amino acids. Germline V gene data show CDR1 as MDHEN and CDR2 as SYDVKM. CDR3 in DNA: TGTGCCAGCAGTTTATTTGTTAACCCAGGAGAAAAACTGTTTTTT. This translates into CASSLFVNPGEKLFF.

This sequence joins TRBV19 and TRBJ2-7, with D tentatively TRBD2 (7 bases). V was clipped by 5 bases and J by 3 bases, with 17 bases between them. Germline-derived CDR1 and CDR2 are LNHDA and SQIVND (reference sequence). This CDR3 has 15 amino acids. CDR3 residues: CASSPLGEGVYEQYF. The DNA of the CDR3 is TGTGCCAGTAGTCCCCTTGGGGAGGGGGTCTACGAGCAGTACTTC. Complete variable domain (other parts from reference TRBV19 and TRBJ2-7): DGGITQSPKYLFRKEGQNVTLSCEQNLNHDAMYWYRQDPGQGLRLIYYSQIVNDFQKGDIAEGYSVSREKKESFPLTVTSAQKNPTAFYLCASSPLGEGVYEQYFGPGTRLTVT.

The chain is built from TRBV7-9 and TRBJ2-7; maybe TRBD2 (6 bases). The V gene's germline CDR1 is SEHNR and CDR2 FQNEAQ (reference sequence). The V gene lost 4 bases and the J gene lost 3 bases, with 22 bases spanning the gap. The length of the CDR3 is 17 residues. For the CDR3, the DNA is TGTGCCAGCAGCTCAGGCACGGGAGTACTAAGAGGCTACGAGCAGTACTTC. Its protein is CASSSGTGVLRGYEQYF.

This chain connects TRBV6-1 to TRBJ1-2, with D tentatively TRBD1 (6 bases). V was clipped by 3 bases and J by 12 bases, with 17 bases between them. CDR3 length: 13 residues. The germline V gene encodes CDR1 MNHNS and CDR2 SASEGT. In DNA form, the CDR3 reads TGTGCCAGCAGTGAGGATTGGGGGGGCCGGGACACCTTC. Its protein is CASSEDWGGRDTF.

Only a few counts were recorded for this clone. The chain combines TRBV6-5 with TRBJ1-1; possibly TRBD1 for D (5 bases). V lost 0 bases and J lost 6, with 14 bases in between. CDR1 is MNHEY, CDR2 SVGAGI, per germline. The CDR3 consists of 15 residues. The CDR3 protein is CASSYSLGGIAEAFF. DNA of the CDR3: TGTGCCAGCAGTTACTCCTTGGGGGGAATCGCTGAAGCTTTCTTT.

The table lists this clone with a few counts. The chain's CDR3 is CASSLGQGNGYTF. CDR3 DNA: TGCGCCAGCAGCCTCGGACAGGGAAATGGCTACACCTTC. V gene TRBV5-1 combines with J gene TRBJ1-2; 8 nucleotides agree with TRBD1. The CDR3 sequence is 13 residues long. Germline CDR1 is SGHRS and CDR2 is YFSETQ. The V segment lost 4 bases and the J segment 6 bases; nucleotides outside the gene matches: 5.

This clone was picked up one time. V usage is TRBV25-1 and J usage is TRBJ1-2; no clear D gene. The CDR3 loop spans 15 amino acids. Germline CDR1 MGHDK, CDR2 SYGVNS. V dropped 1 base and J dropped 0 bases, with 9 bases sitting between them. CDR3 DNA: TGTGCCAGCAGTGAATTGGCAGATACTAACTATGGCTACACCTTC. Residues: CASSELADTNYGYTF.

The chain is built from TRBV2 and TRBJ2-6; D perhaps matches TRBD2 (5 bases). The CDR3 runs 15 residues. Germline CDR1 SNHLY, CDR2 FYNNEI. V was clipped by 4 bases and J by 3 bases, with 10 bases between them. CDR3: CASSVRGYGANVLTF. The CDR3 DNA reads TGTGCCAGCAGTGTCCGAGGGTATGGGGCCAACGTCCTGACTTTC.

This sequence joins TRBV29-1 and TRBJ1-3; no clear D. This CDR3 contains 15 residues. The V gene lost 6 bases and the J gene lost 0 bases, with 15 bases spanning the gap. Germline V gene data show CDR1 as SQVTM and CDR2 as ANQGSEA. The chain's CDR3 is CSVQPTDVSGNTIYF. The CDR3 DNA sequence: TGCAGCGTCCAACCCACAGACGTCTCTGGAAACACCATATATTTT.

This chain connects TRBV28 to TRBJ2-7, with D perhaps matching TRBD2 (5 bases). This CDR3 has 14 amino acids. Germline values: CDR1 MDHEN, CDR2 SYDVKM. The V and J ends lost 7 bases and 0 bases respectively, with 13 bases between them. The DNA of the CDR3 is TGTGCCAGCACCCCCGTTGGGAGCTCCTACGAGCAGTACTTC. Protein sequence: CASTPVGSSYEQYF.

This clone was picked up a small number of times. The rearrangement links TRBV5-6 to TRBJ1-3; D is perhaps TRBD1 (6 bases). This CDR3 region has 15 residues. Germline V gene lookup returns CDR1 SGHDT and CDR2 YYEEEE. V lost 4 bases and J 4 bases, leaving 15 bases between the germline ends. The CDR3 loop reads CASSPAGTQGNTIYF. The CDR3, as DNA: TGTGCCAGCAGCCCAGCCGGGACACAAGGAAACACCATATATTTT.

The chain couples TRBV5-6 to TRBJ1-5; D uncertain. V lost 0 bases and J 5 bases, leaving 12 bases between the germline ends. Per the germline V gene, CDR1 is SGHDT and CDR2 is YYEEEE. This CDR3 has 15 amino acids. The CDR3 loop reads CASSLGSGLDQPQHF. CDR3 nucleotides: TGTGCCAGCAGCTTGGGTTCAGGTCTGGATCAGCCCCAGCATTTT.

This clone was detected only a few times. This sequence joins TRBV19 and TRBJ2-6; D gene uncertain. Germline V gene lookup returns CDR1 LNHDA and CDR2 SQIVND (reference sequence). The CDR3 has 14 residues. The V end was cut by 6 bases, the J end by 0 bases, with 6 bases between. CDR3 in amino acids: CASRALSGANVLTF. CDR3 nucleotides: TGTGCCAGTAGGGCCCTCTCTGGGGCCAACGTCCTGACTTTC.

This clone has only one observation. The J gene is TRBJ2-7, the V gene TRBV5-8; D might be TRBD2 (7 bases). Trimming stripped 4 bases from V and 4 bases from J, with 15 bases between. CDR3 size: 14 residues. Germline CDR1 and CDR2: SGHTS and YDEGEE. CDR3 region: CASSRPGGPYEQYF. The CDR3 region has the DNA TGTGCCAGCAGCCGCCCGGGGGGCCCGTACGAGCAGTACTTC. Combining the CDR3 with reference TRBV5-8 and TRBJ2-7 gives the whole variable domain EAGVTQSPTHLIKTRGQQATLRCSPISGHTSVYWYQQALGLGLQFLLWYDEGEERNRGNFPPRFSGRQFPNYSSELNVNALELEDSALYLCASSRPGGPYEQYFGPGTRLTVT.

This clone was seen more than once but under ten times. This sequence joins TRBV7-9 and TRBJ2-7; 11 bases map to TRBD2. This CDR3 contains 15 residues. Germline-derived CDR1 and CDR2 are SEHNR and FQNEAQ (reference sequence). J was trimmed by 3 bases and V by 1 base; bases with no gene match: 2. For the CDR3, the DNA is TGTGCCAGCAGCTTAGTTGGGACTAGCGGCTACGAGCAGTACTTC. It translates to CASSLVGTSGYEQYF. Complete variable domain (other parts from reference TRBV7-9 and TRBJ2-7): DTGVSQNPRHKITKRGQNVTFRCDPISEHNRLYWYRQTLGQGPEFLTYFQNEAQLEKSRLLSDRFSAERPKGSFSTLEIQRTEQGDSAMYLCASSLVGTSGYEQYFGPGTRLTVT.

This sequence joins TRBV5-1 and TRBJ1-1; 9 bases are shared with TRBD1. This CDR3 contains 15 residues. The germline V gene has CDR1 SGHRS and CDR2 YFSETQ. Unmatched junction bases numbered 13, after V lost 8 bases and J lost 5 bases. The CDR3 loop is CASSYTGTGYTEAFF. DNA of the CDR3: TGCGCCAGTTCCTATACCGGGACAGGGTATACTGAAGCTTTCTTT.

The CDR3 region is CASSLGRTGLNEKLFF. The CDR3 coding sequence is TGTGCCAGCAGCTTAGGGCGGACAGGACTTAATGAAAAACTGTTTTTT. V gene TRBV7-9 combines with J gene TRBJ1-4; 7 bases match TRBD1. This CDR3 has 16 residues. J lost 4 bases, V lost 1 base, and 6 bases had no gene match. Germline CDR1 is SEHNR and CDR2 is FQNEAQ (reference sequence).

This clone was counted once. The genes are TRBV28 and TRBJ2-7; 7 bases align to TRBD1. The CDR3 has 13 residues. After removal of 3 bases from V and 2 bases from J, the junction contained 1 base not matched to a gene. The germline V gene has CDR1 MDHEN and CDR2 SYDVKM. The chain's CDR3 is CASSLDRTYEQYF. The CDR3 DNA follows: TGTGCCAGCAGTTTGGACAGGACCTACGAGCAGTACTTC.

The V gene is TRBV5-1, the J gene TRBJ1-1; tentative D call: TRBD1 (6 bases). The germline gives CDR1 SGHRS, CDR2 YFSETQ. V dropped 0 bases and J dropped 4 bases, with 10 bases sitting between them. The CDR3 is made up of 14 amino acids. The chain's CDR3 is CASSLATGSTEAFF. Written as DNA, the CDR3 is TGCGCCAGCAGCTTGGCAACAGGGAGCACTGAAGCTTTCTTT.

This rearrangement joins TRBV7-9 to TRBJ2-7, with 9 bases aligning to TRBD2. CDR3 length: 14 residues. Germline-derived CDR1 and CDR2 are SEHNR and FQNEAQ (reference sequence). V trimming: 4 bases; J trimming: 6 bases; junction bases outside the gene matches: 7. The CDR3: CASSSSGIMSEQYF. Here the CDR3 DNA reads TGTGCCAGCAGCTCTAGCGGGATTATGTCCGAGCAGTACTTC.

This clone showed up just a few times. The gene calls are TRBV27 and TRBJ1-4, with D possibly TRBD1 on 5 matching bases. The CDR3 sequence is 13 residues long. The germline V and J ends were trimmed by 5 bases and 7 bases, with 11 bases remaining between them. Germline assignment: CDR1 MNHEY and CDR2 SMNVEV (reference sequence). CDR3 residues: CASSDLGLEKLFF. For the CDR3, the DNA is TGTGCCAGCAGTGATTTGGGACTTGAAAAACTGTTTTTT.

The CDR3 here is CASRPGTGSTSTNEKLFF. DNA for the CDR3: TGCGCCAGCAGACCCGGGACAGGGTCCACTTCGACTAATGAAAAACTGTTTTTT. The chain employs TRBV5-1 and TRBJ1-4; 9 positions agree with TRBD1. The CDR3 runs to 18 residues. The V gene's germline CDR1 is SGHRS and CDR2 YFSETQ. With 5 bases clipped from V and 2 bases from J, the junction kept 13 bases outside the gene matches.

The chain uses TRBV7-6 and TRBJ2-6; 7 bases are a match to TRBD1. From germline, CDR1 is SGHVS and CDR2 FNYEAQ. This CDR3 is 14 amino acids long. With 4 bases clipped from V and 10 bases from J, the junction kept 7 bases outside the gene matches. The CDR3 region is CASSYGQAPNVLTF. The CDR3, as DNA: TGTGCCAGCAGCTACGGACAGGCGCCAAACGTCCTGACTTTC.

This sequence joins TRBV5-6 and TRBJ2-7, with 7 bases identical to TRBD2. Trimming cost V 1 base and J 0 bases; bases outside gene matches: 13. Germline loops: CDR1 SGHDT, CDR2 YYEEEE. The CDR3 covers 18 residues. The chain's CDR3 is CASSLRWGLAGSSYEQYF. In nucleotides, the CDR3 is TGTGCCAGCAGCTTGAGGTGGGGCTTAGCGGGTAGCTCCTACGAGCAGTACTTC. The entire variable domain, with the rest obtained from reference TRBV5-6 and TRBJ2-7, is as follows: DAGVTQSPTHLIKTRGQQVTLRCSPKSGHDTVSWYQQALGQGPQFIFQYYEEEERQRGNFPDRFSGHQFPNYSSELNVNALLLGDSALYLCASSLRWGLAGSSYEQYFGPGTRLTVT.

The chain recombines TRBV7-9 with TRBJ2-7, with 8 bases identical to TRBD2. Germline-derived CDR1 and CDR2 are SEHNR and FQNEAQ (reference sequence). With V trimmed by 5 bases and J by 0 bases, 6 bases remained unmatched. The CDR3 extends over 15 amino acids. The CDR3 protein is CASSPSGSSSYEQYF. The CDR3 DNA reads TGTGCCAGCAGCCCTAGCGGGTCGAGCTCCTACGAGCAGTACTTC.